This is a list of T cell receptor beta chains from one sample in a study of blood T cell repertoires in COVID-19. Measured with immunoSEQ multiplex PCR; TCRdb has only the in-frame clones, and not every one. This sample has just over 70,000 clones, with 75% to 85% found just once. The sequenced material came from peripheral blood. The receptors shown here come from a man aged 65 to 85 who had recovered from COVID-19. Each CDR3 is given with its conserved first and last residue. The order of the fields is V gene, J gene, CDR3 protein.

TRBV30	TRBJ1-1	CAWSVAGNTEAFF
TRBV7-2	TRBJ2-4	CASSYRGQNIQYF
TRBV2	TRBJ2-7	CASRPGTASYEQYF
TRBV18	TRBJ2-5	CASSIQTGSETQYF
TRBV11-3	TRBJ2-1	CASSWGQGSDEQFF
TRBV28	TRBJ2-7	CASTRGIYEQYF
TRBV6-5	TRBJ2-5	CASSYSSSGAETQYF
TRBV2	TRBJ1-1	CASRRTPNTEAFF
TRBV27	TRBJ2-7	CASRRQQSSYEQYF
TRBV12-5	TRBJ1-1	CASATGQGSGTEAFF
TRBV3-1/TRBV3-2	TRBJ1-6	CASSRLQGTRNSPLHF
TRBV27	TRBJ2-1	CASSPTLAGANEQFF
TRBV30	TRBJ2-2	CAWSVSGRYTGELFF
TRBV12-5	TRBJ1-1	CASGSTGGNTEAFF
TRBV2	TRBJ2-5	CASSGTVEGQYF
TRBV4-1	TRBJ1-1	CASSLDRFNTEAFF
TRBV6-2/TRBV6-3	TRBJ1-3	CASSSDRQTTSGNTIYF
TRBV3-1/TRBV3-2	TRBJ2-3	CASSQVYFVNTQYF
TRBV12-3/TRBV12-4	TRBJ1-4	CASSLREKLFF
TRBV27	TRBJ1-6	CASSRRDRDGPLHF
TRBV9	TRBJ2-1	CASGPGGTWGNEQFF
TRBV10-1	TRBJ1-6	CASSAGQSNSPLHF
TRBV30	TRBJ2-1	CAWGRLAGSYNEQFF
TRBV18	TRBJ1-1	CASSGYQGIDTEAFF